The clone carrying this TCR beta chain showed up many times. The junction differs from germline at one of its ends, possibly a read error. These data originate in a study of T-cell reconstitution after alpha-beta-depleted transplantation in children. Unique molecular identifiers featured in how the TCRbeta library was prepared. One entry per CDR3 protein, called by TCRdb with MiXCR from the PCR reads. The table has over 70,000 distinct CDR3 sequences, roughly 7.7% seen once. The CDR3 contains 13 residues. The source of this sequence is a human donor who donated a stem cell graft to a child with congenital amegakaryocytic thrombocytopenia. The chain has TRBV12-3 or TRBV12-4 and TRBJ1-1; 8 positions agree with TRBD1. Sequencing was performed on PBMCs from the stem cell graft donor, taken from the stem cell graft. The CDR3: CATSSTGDTEAFF. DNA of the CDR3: TGTGCCACCAGTTCGACAGGGGACACTGAAGCTTTCTTT.